Listed below are T cell receptor beta chains from one sample, sequenced in a study of T cells in Graves' hyperthyroidism and ophthalmopathy. Via MiXCR, TCRdb re-called the multiplex PCR reads, giving one row per CDR3 protein. The sample includes more than 550,000 distinct CDR3 sequences, 18% of them seen just once. Sequencing was done on a sample of blood. The receptor set was obtained from a woman between 45 and 60 years old with Graves' hyperthyroidism that later progressed to Graves' ophthalmopathy. Each CDR3 is given with its conserved first and last residue. The order of the fields is D gene, J gene, clone size, V gene, CDR3 DNA, CDR3 protein. The D gene is left open where the match is weak. Rows may omit the clone size; those that give it use once, few, many or a size class.

D gene: TRBD1
J gene: TRBJ2-7
clone size: NA
V gene: TRBV30
CDR3 DNA: TGTGCCTGGAGTGTAGGGACAGTTTCCTACGAGCAGTACTTC
CDR3 protein: CAWSVGTVSYEQYF

D gene: TRBD1
J gene: TRBJ1-5
clone size: few
V gene: TRBV19
CDR3 DNA: TGTGCCAGTCGCCCCGGAGGGGGCCGTCAGCCCCAGCATTTT
CDR3 protein: CASRPGGGRQPQHF

D gene: TRBD1
J gene: TRBJ2-7
clone size: many
V gene: TRBV30
CDR3 DNA: TGTGCCGTCCGGGACAGGGGCGAGCAGTACTTC
CDR3 protein: CAVRDRGEQYF

D gene: TRBD1
J gene: TRBJ1-1
clone size: NA
V gene: TRBV6-1
CDR3 DNA: TGTGCCAGCAGTGAATACCCGCGACAGGGCCTTTGGAAGACTGAAGCTTTCTTT
CDR3 protein: CASSEYPRQGLWKTEAFF

D gene: NA
J gene: TRBJ2-7
clone size: NA
V gene: TRBV12-3/TRBV12-4
CDR3 DNA: TGTGCCAGCAGTTTGCAGGGCTTCTCCTACGAGCAGTACTTC
CDR3 protein: CASSLQGFSYEQYF

D gene: NA
J gene: TRBJ1-3
clone size: few
V gene: TRBV5-8
CDR3 DNA: TGTGCCAGCAGCTTGGCCTTGTCGGTGCTGGCTGGAAACACCATATATTTT
CDR3 protein: CASSLALSVLAGNTIYF

D gene: NA
J gene: TRBJ2-5
clone size: few
V gene: TRBV3-1
CDR3 DNA: TGTGGCAGCAGCCAGGCAGGGGTACAGTTGCCCAGCCAAGAGACCCAGTACTTC
CDR3 protein: CGSSQAGVQLPSQETQYF

D gene: NA
J gene: TRBJ1-3
clone size: NA
V gene: TRBV7-2
CDR3 DNA: TGTGCCAGCAGCCTCCGGACAGCTGGAAACACCATATATTTT
CDR3 protein: CASSLRTAGNTIYF

D gene: NA
J gene: TRBJ1-5
clone size: few
V gene: TRBV6-1
CDR3 DNA: TGTGCCAGCGCGACGGCGACTAGCAATCAGCCCCAGCATTTT
CDR3 protein: CASATATSNQPQHF

D gene: NA
J gene: TRBJ1-4
clone size: NA
V gene: TRBV7-8
CDR3 DNA: TGTGCCAGCAGCTTAGGCCATGCAACTAATGAAAAACTGTTTTTT
CDR3 protein: CASSLGHATNEKLFF

D gene: NA
J gene: TRBJ1-5
clone size: NA
V gene: TRBV19
CDR3 DNA: TGTGCCAGTAGTATATCCGGAGGGAGCAATCAGCCCCAGCATTTT
CDR3 protein: CASSISGGSNQPQHF

D gene: NA
J gene: TRBJ1-1
clone size: many
V gene: TRBV5-5
CDR3 DNA: TGTGCCAGCAGCAACACAGGTGAAGCTTTCTTT
CDR3 protein: CASSNTGEAFF

D gene: TRBD1
J gene: TRBJ2-7
clone size: NA
V gene: TRBV20-1
CDR3 DNA: TGCAGTGCTCCCCCTCGAGGGGGCACGCTCCTTTCCTACGAGCAGTACTTC
CDR3 protein: CSAPPRGGTLLSYEQYF

D gene: TRBD1
J gene: TRBJ2-1
clone size: many
V gene: TRBV12-3/TRBV12-4
CDR3 DNA: TGTGCCAGCCGGAACAGGGGGCCCCACAATGAGCAGTTCTTC
CDR3 protein: CASRNRGPHNEQFF

D gene: NA
J gene: TRBJ2-7
clone size: many
V gene: TRBV5-1
CDR3 DNA: TGCGCCAGCAGCTTGACAGGACACGGGACCTACGAGCAGTACTTC
CDR3 protein: CASSLTGHGTYEQYF

D gene: NA
J gene: TRBJ1-2
clone size: few
V gene: TRBV12-5
CDR3 DNA: TGTGCTAGTGGTTTCGTACAGGGACATGGCTACACCTTC
CDR3 protein: CASGFVQGHGYTF

D gene: NA
J gene: TRBJ2-5
clone size: NA
V gene: TRBV27
CDR3 DNA: TGTGCCAGCACCCAAGGGGGACTCCCGCCGGCGGCACAGTACTTC
CDR3 protein: CASTQGGLPPAAQYF

D gene: NA
J gene: TRBJ1-2
clone size: few
V gene: TRBV5-4
CDR3 DNA: TGTGCCAGCAGCTTGGATCAGAGACGTGGCTACACCTTC
CDR3 protein: CASSLDQRRGYTF

D gene: NA
J gene: TRBJ1-2
clone size: few
V gene: TRBV15
CDR3 DNA: TGTGCCACCAGCAGAGTAGGGCGAGAAGGCTACACCTTC
CDR3 protein: CATSRVGREGYTF

D gene: NA
J gene: TRBJ1-2
clone size: few
V gene: TRBV15
CDR3 DNA: TGTGCCACCAGCAGAGTCCCGGGTAATGCTTATGGCTACACCTTC
CDR3 protein: CATSRVPGNAYGYTF

D gene: TRBD2
J gene: TRBJ2-5
clone size: many
V gene: TRBV5-5
CDR3 DNA: TGTGCCAGCAGCTTAAGCGGGGGGGCGGAGACCCAGTACTTC
CDR3 protein: CASSLSGGAETQYF

D gene: NA
J gene: TRBJ1-1
clone size: many
V gene: TRBV27
CDR3 DNA: TGTGCCAGCAGTTTGATCGGGAGTTCTCACGGAGCTTTCTTT
CDR3 protein: CASSLIGSSHGAFF

D gene: NA
J gene: TRBJ2-3
clone size: many
V gene: TRBV3-1
CDR3 DNA: TGTGCCAGCCGAGAGACAGATACGCAGTATTTT
CDR3 protein: CASRETDTQYF

D gene: NA
J gene: TRBJ1-1
clone size: many
V gene: TRBV11-1
CDR3 DNA: TGTGCCAGCAACCAACTGGGCACTGAAGCTTTCTTT
CDR3 protein: CASNQLGTEAFF

D gene: TRBD2
J gene: TRBJ2-2
clone size: many
V gene: TRBV6-2/TRBV6-3
CDR3 DNA: TGTGCCAGCATCGATGACCCCTCGGGGGGGTTCACCGGGGAGCTGTTTTTT
CDR3 protein: CASIDDPSGGFTGELFF

D gene: TRBD2
J gene: TRBJ2-7
clone size: NA
V gene: TRBV7-2
CDR3 DNA: TGTGCCAGCAGCCACGGACTAGCGGGAGAGGTCTACGAGCAGTACTTC
CDR3 protein: CASSHGLAGEVYEQYF

D gene: NA
J gene: TRBJ2-2
clone size: once
V gene: TRBV27
CDR3 DNA: TGTGCCAGCAGGCTATCCACCGGGGAGCTGTTTTTT
CDR3 protein: CASRLSTGELFF

D gene: TRBD1
J gene: TRBJ1-2
clone size: NA
V gene: TRBV5-1
CDR3 DNA: TGCGCCAGCAGCTTGGCCGACAGGGCCCATGGCTACACCTTC
CDR3 protein: CASSLADRAHGYTF

D gene: NA
J gene: TRBJ2-3
clone size: many
V gene: TRBV11-2
CDR3 DNA: TGTGCCAGCAGCCCTCGGGAGCGCACAGATACGCAGTATTTT
CDR3 protein: CASSPRERTDTQYF

D gene: NA
J gene: TRBJ1-4
clone size: many
V gene: TRBV3-1
CDR3 DNA: TGTGCCAGCAGCCACGGGCCAGGCACAAATGAAAAACTGTTTTTT
CDR3 protein: CASSHGPGTNEKLFF

D gene: NA
J gene: TRBJ2-3
clone size: many
V gene: TRBV7-9
CDR3 DNA: TGTGCCAGCAGCTTATCCGGCGGGAGCACAGATACGCAGTATTTT
CDR3 protein: CASSLSGGSTDTQYF

D gene: TRBD1
J gene: TRBJ2-2
clone size: many
V gene: TRBV2
CDR3 DNA: TGTGCCAGCAGTGCACCCGGGACAGACTTGTCCGGGGAGCTGTTTTTT
CDR3 protein: CASSAPGTDLSGELFF

D gene: TRBD1
J gene: TRBJ1-1
clone size: NA
V gene: TRBV6-1
CDR3 DNA: TGTGCCAGCAGAGGACAGGACACTGAAGCTTTCTTT
CDR3 protein: CASRGQDTEAFF

D gene: NA
J gene: TRBJ2-5
clone size: many
V gene: TRBV5-1
CDR3 DNA: TGTGCCAGCAGCTTAGCTGCGGCCGGCCAAGAGACCCAGTACTTC
CDR3 protein: CASSLAAAGQETQYF

D gene: NA
J gene: TRBJ2-7
clone size: NA
V gene: TRBV12-3/TRBV12-4
CDR3 DNA: TGTGCCAGCAGTCTGGGGGCGGAGCAGTACTTC
CDR3 protein: CASSLGAEQYF

D gene: NA
J gene: TRBJ2-2
clone size: NA
V gene: TRBV3-1
CDR3 DNA: TGTGCCAGCAGCCACCCCCCCCGGGGGCGGACCGGGGAGCTGTTTTTT
CDR3 protein: CASSHPPRGRTGELFF

D gene: NA
J gene: TRBJ1-6
clone size: once
V gene: TRBV19
CDR3 DNA: TGTGCCAGTACCTCCAGGAGGGACGGCAACTATAATTCACCCCTCCACTTT
CDR3 protein: CASTSRRDGNYNSPLHF

D gene: TRBD1
J gene: TRBJ1-6
clone size: NA
V gene: TRBV6-1
CDR3 DNA: TGTGCCAGCAGTGAAGCGCCAGGACAGGGGGTTTCACCCCTCCACTTT
CDR3 protein: CASSEAPGQGVSPLHF

D gene: NA
J gene: TRBJ1-6
clone size: many
V gene: TRBV5-1
CDR3 DNA: TGCGCCAGCAGCTTGGCGACTAAACCACCCCTCCACTTT
CDR3 protein: CASSLATKPPLHF

D gene: NA
J gene: TRBJ1-5
clone size: NA
V gene: TRBV6-1
CDR3 DNA: TGTGCCAGCAGTGAGTCTGATTATAGCAATCAGCCCCAGCATTTT
CDR3 protein: CASSESDYSNQPQHF

D gene: NA
J gene: TRBJ2-3
clone size: many
V gene: TRBV5-6
CDR3 DNA: TGTGCCAGCAGCCCAATTTGGGGGACCACAGATACGCAGTATTTT
CDR3 protein: CASSPIWGTTDTQYF

D gene: NA
J gene: TRBJ2-3
clone size: few
V gene: TRBV6-1
CDR3 DNA: TGTGCCAGCAGCTCTAGTGGAGATACGCAGTATTTT
CDR3 protein: CASSSSGDTQYF

D gene: TRBD1
J gene: TRBJ1-2
clone size: many
V gene: TRBV12-3/TRBV12-4
CDR3 DNA: TGTGCCAGCAGTTCCCCATTCCCGGGACAGTCCTATGGCTACACCTTC
CDR3 protein: CASSSPFPGQSYGYTF

D gene: NA
J gene: TRBJ2-5
clone size: many
V gene: TRBV6-5
CDR3 DNA: TGTGCCAGCAGTTACCCCCTTGGACAAGAGACCCAGTACTTC
CDR3 protein: CASSYPLGQETQYF

D gene: NA
J gene: TRBJ1-1
clone size: many
V gene: TRBV11-2
CDR3 DNA: TGTGCCAGCAGCTCGGGCTCAGAAGCTTTCTTT
CDR3 protein: CASSSGSEAFF

D gene: NA
J gene: TRBJ2-5
clone size: many
V gene: TRBV5-1
CDR3 DNA: TGCGCCAGCAGCCTGGGGACCAACCAAGAGACCCAGTACTTC
CDR3 protein: CASSLGTNQETQYF

D gene: NA
J gene: TRBJ1-4
clone size: few
V gene: TRBV7-2
CDR3 DNA: TGTGCCAGCAGACCAACAGCAGGCCGTGTTGAAAAACTGTTTTTT
CDR3 protein: CASRPTAGRVEKLFF

D gene: NA
J gene: TRBJ1-2
clone size: NA
V gene: TRBV29-1
CDR3 DNA: TGCAGCGTTGAGGGGCTACTAGGTGGCTACACCTTC
CDR3 protein: CSVEGLLGGYTF

D gene: NA
J gene: TRBJ2-2
clone size: NA
V gene: TRBV5-1
CDR3 DNA: TGCGCCAGCAGCTGGGCAGGGGCCGGGGAGCTGTTTTTT
CDR3 protein: CASSWAGAGELFF

D gene: NA
J gene: TRBJ2-3
clone size: many
V gene: TRBV20-1
CDR3 DNA: TGCAGTGCTAGAGATTATAAGACAGGCGGCACAGATACGCAGTATTTT
CDR3 protein: CSARDYKTGGTDTQYF

D gene: NA
J gene: TRBJ2-2
clone size: NA
V gene: TRBV6-5
CDR3 DNA: TGTGCCAGCAGTTACTCCCACGATGTTAGGGCGAGGACCGGGGAGCTGTTTTTT
CDR3 protein: CASSYSHDVRARTGELFF

D gene: NA
J gene: TRBJ2-1
clone size: NA
V gene: TRBV19
CDR3 DNA: TGTGCCAGTAGTATAGAAGGGTACAATGAGCAGTTCTTC
CDR3 protein: CASSIEGYNEQFF

D gene: NA
J gene: TRBJ1-2
clone size: once
V gene: TRBV25-1
CDR3 DNA: TGTGCCAGCAGTGAGCCGGGGGGTTACTATGGCTACACCTTC
CDR3 protein: CASSEPGGYYGYTF